This TCR beta chain was identified in a study of Ad26.COV2.S vaccination and SARS-CoV-2 variants. Study at large: Among those in the COV1001 Ad26.COV2.S trial arm was the donor.

Treatment defined: some 19 received Ad26.COV2.S at low or high dose, single or two shots; 5 received placebo; per-sample allocation not given. The samples were gathered on day 63 after the first injection of vaccine or placebo. An Ad26 vector expressing Wuhan-strain SARS-CoV-2 spike served as the vaccine. About this clone: The antigen remains unidentified. Other DNA sequences in the same sample also yield this CDR3.

Trimming removed 8 bases at V and 5 bases at J, with 6 bases between. The length of the CDR3 is 10 residues. Germline V gene data show CDR1 as MNHEY and CDR2 as SVGAGI. Clones were sequenced by immunoSEQ multiplex PCR, and TCRdb holds only the in-frame ones, with some missing. This table has about 410,000 clones, about 89% appearing once. Study-level points and caveats: People who got the vaccine or the placebo had similar non-spike TCR breadth.

The J gene is TRBJ1-2, the V gene TRBV6-5; D gene ambiguous. The TCR was taken from a person aged 18-65 years who received the Ad26.COV2.S COVID-19 vaccine or a placebo. Sequencing used peripheral blood, obtained in a trial of Ad26.COV2.S vaccine versus placebo. The CDR3 DNA sequence: TGTGCCAGCGGTAATTATGGCTACACCTTC. As protein: CASGNYGYTF.